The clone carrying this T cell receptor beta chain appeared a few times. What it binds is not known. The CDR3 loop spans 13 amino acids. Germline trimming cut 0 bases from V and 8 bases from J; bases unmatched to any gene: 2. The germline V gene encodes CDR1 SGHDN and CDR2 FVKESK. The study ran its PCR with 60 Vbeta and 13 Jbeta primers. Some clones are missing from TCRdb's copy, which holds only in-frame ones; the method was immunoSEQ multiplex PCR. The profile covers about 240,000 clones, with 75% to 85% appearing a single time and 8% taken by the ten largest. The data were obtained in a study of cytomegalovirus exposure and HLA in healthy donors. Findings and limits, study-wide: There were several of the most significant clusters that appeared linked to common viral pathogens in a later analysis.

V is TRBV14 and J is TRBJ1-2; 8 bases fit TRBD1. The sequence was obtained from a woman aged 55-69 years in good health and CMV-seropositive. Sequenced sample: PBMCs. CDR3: CASSQDRGQGYTF. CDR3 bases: TGTGCCAGCAGCCAAGACAGGGGGCAAGGCTACACCTTC. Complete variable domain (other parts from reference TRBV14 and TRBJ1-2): EAGVTQFPSHSVIEKGQTVTLRCDPISGHDNLYWYRRVMGKEIKFLLHFVKESKQDESGMPNNRFLAERTGGTYSTLKVQPAELEDSGVYFCASSQDRGQGYTFGSGTRLTVV.